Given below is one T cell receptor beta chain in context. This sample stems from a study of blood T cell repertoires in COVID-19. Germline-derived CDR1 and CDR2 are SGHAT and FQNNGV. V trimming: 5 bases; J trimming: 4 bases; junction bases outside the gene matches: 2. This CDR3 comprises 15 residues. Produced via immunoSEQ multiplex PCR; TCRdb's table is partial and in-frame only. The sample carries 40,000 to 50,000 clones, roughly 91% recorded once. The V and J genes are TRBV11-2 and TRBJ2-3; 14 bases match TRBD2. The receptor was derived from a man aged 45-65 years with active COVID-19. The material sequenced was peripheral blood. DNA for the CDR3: TGTGCCAGCAGCCAGGGACTAGCGGGAGCAGATACGCAGTATTTT. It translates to CASSQGLAGADTQYF.